Listed below are T cell receptor beta chains from one sample, sequenced in a study of blood T cell repertoires in COVID-19. Using immunoSEQ multiplex PCR, the repertoire was profiled, and TCRdb retains in-frame clones only, with some absent. Found here are 350,000 to 450,000 clones, roughly 92% of them singletons; the top ten hold about 0.83%. What was sequenced was PBMCs or T cells enriched from blood (not recorded which). The receptors were sampled from a woman aged 40 to 50 who had been exposed to COVID-19. Both conserved end residues are part of each CDR3. Each record gives: J gene, V gene, clone size, D gene, CDR3 protein, CDR3 DNA. A D gene is named only where the DNA matches it firmly. Expanded clones are given a class, and other clones once, few, many or no size at all.

>TRBJ1-5|TRBV19|once|.
CASSIRDSNQPQHF
TGTGCCAGTAGTATTAGGGACTCCAATCAGCCCCAGCATTTT
>TRBJ1-5|TRBV7-8|.|.
CASSPGEGGNQPQHF
TGTGCCAGCAGCCCCGGCGAGGGGGGGAATCAGCCCCAGCATTTT
>TRBJ1-4|TRBV3-1/TRBV3-2|.|.
CASSQGQREKLFF
TGTGCCAGCAGCCAAGGCCAGAGGGAAAAACTGTTTTTT
>TRBJ2-7|TRBV5-1|.|.
CASSEDYSPTYEQYF
TGCGCCAGCAGCGAGGACTATTCACCAACCTACGAGCAGTACTTC
>TRBJ1-1|TRBV19|.|.
CASSIEAQGLGAFF
TGTGCCAGTAGTATCGAGGCGCAGGGGTTGGGAGCTTTCTTT
>TRBJ1-6|TRBV30|.|TRBD1
CAWSVGDRNSPLHF
TGTGCCTGGAGTGTAGGGGACAGAAATTCACCCCTCCACTTT
>TRBJ1-2|TRBV2|.|.
CASRGLNYGYTF
TGTGCCAGCAGGGGCCTAAACTATGGCTACACCTTC
>TRBJ1-3|TRBV3-1/TRBV3-2|.|.
CASSRRGAGNTIYF
TGTGCCAGCAGCCGCAGGGGAGCAGGAAACACCATATATTTT
>TRBJ1-2|TRBV12-3/TRBV12-4|.|TRBD1
CASGQGAGYGYTF
TGTGCCAGCGGACAGGGGGCCGGCTATGGCTACACCTTC
>TRBJ2-3|TRBV18|.|TRBD1
CASSPLRTGPNTDTQYF
TGTGCCAGCTCACCTCTTCGGACAGGGCCAAACACAGATACGCAGTATTTT
>TRBJ2-1|TRBV10-3|.|TRBD1
CATERPGQGGNEQFF
TGTGCCACCGAAAGGCCGGGACAGGGTGGGAATGAGCAGTTCTTC
>TRBJ1-6|TRBV2|.|TRBD1
CASSETTGADSPLHF
TGTGCCAGCAGTGAGACGACAGGGGCGGATTCACCCCTCCACTTT
>TRBJ1-2|TRBV15|.|.
CATSRHGTSTGYTF
TGTGCCACCAGCAGACATGGGACAAGCACTGGCTACACCTTC
>TRBJ1-2|TRBV6-1|.|.
CAAIRQSYGYTF
TGTGCCGCAATTCGACAGAGCTATGGCTACACCTTC
>TRBJ1-1|TRBV7-3|.|.
CASSAGGRGTEAFF
TGTGCCAGCAGCGCCGGGGGTAGAGGCACTGAAGCTTTCTTT
>TRBJ1-1|TRBV7-6|.|TRBD1
CASSPGTAYTEAFF
TGTGCCAGCAGCCCCGGGACAGCATACACTGAAGCTTTCTTT
>TRBJ1-2|TRBV18|.|.
CASSPPARSYGYTF
TGTGCCAGCTCACCACCCGCACGGTCCTATGGCTACACCTTC
>TRBJ1-2|TRBV7-9|.|TRBD1
CASSRDRAYGYTF
TGTGCCAGCAGCCGGGACAGGGCCTATGGCTACACCTTC
>TRBJ2-7|TRBV13|.|.
CASSPQRSYEQYF
TGTGCCAGCAGCCCCCAGCGGTCCTACGAGCAGTACTTC
>TRBJ2-7|TRBV30|.|TRBD2
CAWSRGTSGSYSYEQYF
TGTGCCTGGAGCCGGGGGACTAGCGGGAGTTACTCCTACGAGCAGTACTTC
>TRBJ2-7|TRBV4-3|.|TRBD2
CASSQDTDLAGASNEQYF
TGCGCCAGCAGCCAAGATACTGATTTAGCGGGAGCATCTAACGAGCAGTACTTC
>TRBJ2-7|TRBV5-4|.|TRBD1
CASSPGQGAYEQYF
TGTGCCAGCAGCCCCGGACAGGGGGCGTACGAGCAGTACTTC
>TRBJ1-4|TRBV15|.|TRBD1
CATSRDRGGEKLFF
TGTGCCACCAGCCGGGACAGGGGCGGCGAAAAACTGTTTTTT
>TRBJ2-7|TRBV7-8|.|TRBD1
CASSLIDRGNYEQYF
TGTGCCAGCAGCTTGATCGACAGGGGAAACTACGAGCAGTACTTC
>TRBJ1-1|TRBV29-1|.|TRBD1
CSVGTGGVTEAFF
TGCAGCGTTGGGACAGGCGGGGTCACTGAAGCTTTCTTT
>TRBJ2-7|TRBV7-3|few|TRBD1
CASSLTSGQGRNEQYF
TGTGCCAGCAGCTTAACCTCGGGACAGGGGCGGAACGAGCAGTACTTC